This TCR beta chain was identified in a study of blood T cell repertoires in COVID-19. Overall study context: Specimens from acute and convalescent COVID-19 originated in the United States, Italy and Spain. In each case, the material was cDNA or gDNA derived from T cells, B-cell-depleted T cells, or PBMCs.

The CDR3 spans 13 residues. Germline trimming cut 7 bases from V and 0 bases from J; bases unmatched to any gene: 4. In germline, CDR1 is SQVTM, CDR2 ANQGSEA. Original data processing: Reference gene primer amplification yielded estimated nucleated cell counts. Using immunoSEQ multiplex PCR, the repertoire was profiled, and TCRdb retains in-frame clones only, with some absent. V and J calls and clone size are as listed in that table; D and trimming were resolved from the DNA. The repertoire has about 250,000 clones, about nine tenths of them found once; the top ten carry roughly 6%. Seattle's enrolled individuals joined amid active infection and were then monitored longitudinally.

The chain employs TRBV29-1 and TRBJ1-1, with 8 bases identical to TRBD1. This TCR came from a woman in her 30s with COVID-19, enrolled during active disease. Source material: peripheral blood. The CDR3 DNA sequence: TGCAGCGGGGGACAGGTTTTGAACACTGAAGCTTTCTTT. Translated: CSGGQVLNTEAFF.